This T cell receptor (beta chain) originates from a study of shared clonotypes between healthy human individuals. All donors qualified as healthy HIV-negative adults and had experienced no recent acute infections or vaccinations. Only Caucasian adults living in Nashville, Tennessee served as donors. The germline V gene has CDR1 GTSNPN and CDR2 SVGIG (reference sequence). The CDR3 runs 15 residues. V lost 3 bases, J lost 2 bases, and 11 bases lay in between. The assay was immunoSEQ multiplex PCR, and TCRdb's table has in-frame clones only and misses some. The sample lists about 1 million clones, around 76% occurring once.

What was sequenced was memory CD4+ T cells sorted from blood. Sample subset: CD45RA-negative fraction. The sequence came from a young man in good health. The chain couples TRBV30 to TRBJ2-6, with D perhaps TRBD2 (5 bases). CDR3 DNA: TGTGCCTGGAGAGGGAGTGGGGCTGGGGCCAACGTCCTGACTTTC. Translating it yields CAWRGSGAGANVLTF.